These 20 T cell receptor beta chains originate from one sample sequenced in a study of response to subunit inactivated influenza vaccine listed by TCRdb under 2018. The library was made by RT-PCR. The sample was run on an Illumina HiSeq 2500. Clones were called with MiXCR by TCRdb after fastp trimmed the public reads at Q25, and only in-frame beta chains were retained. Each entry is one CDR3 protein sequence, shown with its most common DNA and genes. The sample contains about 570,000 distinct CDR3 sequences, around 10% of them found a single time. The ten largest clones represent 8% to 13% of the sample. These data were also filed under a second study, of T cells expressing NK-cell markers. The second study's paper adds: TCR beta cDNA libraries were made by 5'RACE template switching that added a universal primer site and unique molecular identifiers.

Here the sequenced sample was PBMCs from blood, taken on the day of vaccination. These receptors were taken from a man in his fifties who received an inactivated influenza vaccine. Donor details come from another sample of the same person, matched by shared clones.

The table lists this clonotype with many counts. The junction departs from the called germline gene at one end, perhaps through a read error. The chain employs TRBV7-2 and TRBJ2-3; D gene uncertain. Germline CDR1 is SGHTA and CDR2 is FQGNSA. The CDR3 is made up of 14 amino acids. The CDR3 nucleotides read TGCGCCAGCAGCTTGGCGGATAGCACAGATACGCAGTATTTT. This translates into CASSLADSTDTQYF.

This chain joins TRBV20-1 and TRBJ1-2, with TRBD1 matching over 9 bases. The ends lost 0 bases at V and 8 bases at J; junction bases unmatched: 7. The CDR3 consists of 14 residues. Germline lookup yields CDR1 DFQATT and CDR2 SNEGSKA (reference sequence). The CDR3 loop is CSARDSTGGGGYTF. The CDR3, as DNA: TGCAGTGCTAGAGATAGTACAGGGGGCGGCGGCTACACCTTC.

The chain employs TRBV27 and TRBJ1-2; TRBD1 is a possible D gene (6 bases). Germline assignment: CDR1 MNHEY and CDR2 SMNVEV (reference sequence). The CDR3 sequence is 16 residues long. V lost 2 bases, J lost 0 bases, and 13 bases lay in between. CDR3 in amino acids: CASSLGGRGANYGYTF. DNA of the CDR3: TGTGCCAGCAGTTTAGGGGGCAGGGGAGCTAACTATGGCTACACCTTC.

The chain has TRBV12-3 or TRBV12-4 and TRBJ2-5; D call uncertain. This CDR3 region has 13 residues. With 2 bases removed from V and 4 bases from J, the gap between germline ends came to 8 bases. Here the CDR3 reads CASSLRRRETQYF. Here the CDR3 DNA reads TGTGCCAGCAGTTTAAGAAGGAGAGAGACCCAGTACTTC.

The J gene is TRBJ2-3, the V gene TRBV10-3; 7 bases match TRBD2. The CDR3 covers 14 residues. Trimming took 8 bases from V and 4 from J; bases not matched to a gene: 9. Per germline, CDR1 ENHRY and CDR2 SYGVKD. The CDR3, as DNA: TGTGCCATCCGCGGGGAGCGGGAATCAGATACGCAGTATTTT. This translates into CAIRGERESDTQYF.

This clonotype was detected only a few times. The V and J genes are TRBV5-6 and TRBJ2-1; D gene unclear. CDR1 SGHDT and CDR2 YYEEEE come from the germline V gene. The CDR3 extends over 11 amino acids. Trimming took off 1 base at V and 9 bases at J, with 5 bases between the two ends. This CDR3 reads CASSLLVEQFF. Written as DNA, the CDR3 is TGTGCCAGCAGCTTGTTGGTTGAGCAGTTCTTC.

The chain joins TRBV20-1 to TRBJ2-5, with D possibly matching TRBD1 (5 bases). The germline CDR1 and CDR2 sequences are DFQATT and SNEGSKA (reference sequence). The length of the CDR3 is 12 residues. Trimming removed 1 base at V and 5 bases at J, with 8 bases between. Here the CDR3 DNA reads TGCAGTGCTAGAGGCAGGGTGGAGACCCAGTACTTC. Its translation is CSARGRVETQYF.

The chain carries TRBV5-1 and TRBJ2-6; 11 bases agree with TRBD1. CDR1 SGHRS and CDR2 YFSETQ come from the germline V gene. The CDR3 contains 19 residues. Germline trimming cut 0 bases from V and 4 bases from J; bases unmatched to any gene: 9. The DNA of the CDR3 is TGCGCCAGCAGCTTGGGTGGTGGACAGGGGGCGTCGGGGGCCAACGTCCTGACTTTC. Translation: CASSLGGGQGASGANVLTF.

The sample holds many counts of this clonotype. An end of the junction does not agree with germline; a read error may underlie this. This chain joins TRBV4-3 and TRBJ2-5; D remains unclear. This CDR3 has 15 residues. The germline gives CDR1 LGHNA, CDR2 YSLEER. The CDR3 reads CASSQDWGSYESQYF. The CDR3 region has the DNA TGCGCCAGCAGCCAAGATTGGGGAAGCTATGAGAGCCAGTACTTC.

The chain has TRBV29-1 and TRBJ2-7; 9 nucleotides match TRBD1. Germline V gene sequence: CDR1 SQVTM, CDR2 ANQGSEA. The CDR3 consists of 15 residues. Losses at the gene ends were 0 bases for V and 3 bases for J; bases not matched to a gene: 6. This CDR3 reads CSVEESGQGGYEQYF. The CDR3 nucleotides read TGCAGCGTTGAAGAATCGGGACAGGGTGGCTACGAGCAGTACTTC.

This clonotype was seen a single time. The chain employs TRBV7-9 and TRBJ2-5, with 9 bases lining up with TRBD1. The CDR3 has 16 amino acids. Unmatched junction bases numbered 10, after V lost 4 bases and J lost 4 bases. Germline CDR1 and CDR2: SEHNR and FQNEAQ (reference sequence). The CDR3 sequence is CASSSWTGEFVETQYF. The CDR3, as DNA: TGTGCCAGCAGCTCCTGGACAGGGGAGTTCGTAGAGACCCAGTACTTC. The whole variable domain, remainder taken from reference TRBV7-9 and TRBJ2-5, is DTGVSQNPRHKITKRGQNVTFRCDPISEHNRLYWYRQTLGQGPEFLTYFQNEAQLEKSRLLSDRFSAERPKGSFSTLEIQRTEQGDSAMYLCASSSWTGEFVETQYFGPGTRLLVL.

CDR3 nucleotides: TGTGCCACCTCCCCGGGGGGTTCCTTAAGAGCACCCCTCCACTTT. This translates into CATSPGGSLRAPLHF. The chain is built from TRBV12-3 or TRBV12-4 and TRBJ1-6; perhaps TRBD1 as D (5 bases). This CDR3 region has 15 residues. V dropped 10 bases and J dropped 11 bases, with 24 bases sitting between them.

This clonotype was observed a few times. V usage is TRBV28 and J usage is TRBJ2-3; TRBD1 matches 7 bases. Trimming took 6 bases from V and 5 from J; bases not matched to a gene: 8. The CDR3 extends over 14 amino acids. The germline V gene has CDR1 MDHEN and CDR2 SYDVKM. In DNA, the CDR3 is TGTGCCAGCAGGCAACAGGGGACAAAAGATACGCAGTATTTT. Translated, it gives CASRQQGTKDTQYF.

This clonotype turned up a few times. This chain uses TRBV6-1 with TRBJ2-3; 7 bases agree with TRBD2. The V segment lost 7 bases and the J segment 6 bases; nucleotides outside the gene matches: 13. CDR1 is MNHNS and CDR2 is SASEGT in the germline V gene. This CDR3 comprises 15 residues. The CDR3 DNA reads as TGTGCCAGCACCGGACTAGGAACCGGAGGGGATACGCAGTATTTT. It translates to CASTGLGTGGDTQYF.

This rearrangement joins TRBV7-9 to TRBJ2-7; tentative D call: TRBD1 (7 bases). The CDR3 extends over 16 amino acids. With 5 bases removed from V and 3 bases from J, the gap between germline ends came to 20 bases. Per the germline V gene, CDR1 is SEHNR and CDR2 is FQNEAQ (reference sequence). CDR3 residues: CASSPGDRQGDYEQYF. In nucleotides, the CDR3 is TGTGCCAGCAGCCCGGGAGACCGACAGGGAGACTACGAGCAGTACTTC.

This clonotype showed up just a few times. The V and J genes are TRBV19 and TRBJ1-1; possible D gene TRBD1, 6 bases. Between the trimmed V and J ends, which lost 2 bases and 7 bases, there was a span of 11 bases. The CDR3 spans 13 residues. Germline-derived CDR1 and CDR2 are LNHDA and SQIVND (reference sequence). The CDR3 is CASSIWQGNEAFF. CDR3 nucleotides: TGTGCCAGTAGTATATGGCAGGGGAATGAAGCTTTCTTT.

CDR3 DNA sequence: TGTGCCAGCAGCCAAGGAGGACAGCAAGAGACCCAGTACTTC. Amino acid sequence: CASSQGGQQETQYF. V usage is TRBV3-1 and J usage is TRBJ2-5; tentatively, D is TRBD1 (6 bases). From germline, CDR1 is LGHDT and CDR2 YNNKEL (reference sequence). The CDR3 length is 14 residues. The V gene lost 1 base and the J gene lost 2 bases, with 8 bases spanning the gap.

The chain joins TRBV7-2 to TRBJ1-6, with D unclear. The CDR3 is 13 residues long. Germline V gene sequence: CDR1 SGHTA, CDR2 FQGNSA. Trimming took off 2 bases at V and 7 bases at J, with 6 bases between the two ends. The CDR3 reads CASSLYLNSPLHF. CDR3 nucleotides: TGTGCCAGCAGCTTATACCTAAATTCACCCCTCCACTTT.

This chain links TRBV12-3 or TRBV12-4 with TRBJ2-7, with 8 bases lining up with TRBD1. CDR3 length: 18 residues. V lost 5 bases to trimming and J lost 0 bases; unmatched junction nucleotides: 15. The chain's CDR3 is CASSPMDRVKNPSYEQYF. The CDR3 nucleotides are TGTGCCAGCAGTCCGATGGACAGGGTAAAGAACCCCTCCTACGAGCAGTACTTC.

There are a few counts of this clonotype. CDR3 DNA: TGTGCCAGCAGCACCCTAGGGGAGCAGTACTTC. Its protein product is CASSTLGEQYF. V usage is TRBV5-4 and J usage is TRBJ2-7, with unresolved D. Germline assignment: CDR1 SGHNT and CDR2 YYREEE (reference sequence). The CDR3 is made up of 11 amino acids. Trimming removed 4 bases from V and 7 bases from J, with 9 bases in between.